Included here is one TCR beta chain sequence, with context. The antigen is unknown. V dropped 4 bases and J dropped 6 bases, with 9 bases sitting between them. Looked up from germline, CDR1 is SGHTA and CDR2 is FQGTGA. The CDR3 has 13 residues. The sample comes from a study of PD-1 blockade in mismatch repair-deficient tumors. Assay used: immunoSEQ multiplex PCR; TCRdb lists only in-frame clones, some missing. This sample carries roughly 40,000 clones, about 85% of them seen once, and the ten largest clones take about 4%. Study conclusions and caveats: Tumor-resident clones, often absent from pretreatment blood, expanded after pembrolizumab and then contracted.

V and J are TRBV7-3 and TRBJ2-2, with D unresolved. This receptor was obtained from an adult with mismatch repair-deficient cancer. Sequenced here: peripheral blood, sampled about 80 weeks after starting pembrolizumab. For the CDR3, the DNA is TGTGCCAGCAGCTCACTCAGACCCGGGGAGCTGTTTTTT. It translates to CASSSLRPGELFF.